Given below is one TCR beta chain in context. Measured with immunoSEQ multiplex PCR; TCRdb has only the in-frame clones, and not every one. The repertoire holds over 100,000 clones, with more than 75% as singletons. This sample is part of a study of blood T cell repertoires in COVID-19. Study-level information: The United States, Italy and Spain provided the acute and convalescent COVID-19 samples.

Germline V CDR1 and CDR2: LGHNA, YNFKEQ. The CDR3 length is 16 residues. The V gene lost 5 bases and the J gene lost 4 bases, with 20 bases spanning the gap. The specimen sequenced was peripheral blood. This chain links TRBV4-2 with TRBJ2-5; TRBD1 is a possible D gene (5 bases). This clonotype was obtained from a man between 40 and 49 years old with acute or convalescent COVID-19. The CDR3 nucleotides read TGTGCCAGCAGCGAAGGTTTATTAGGGGAAGGAGAGACCCAGTACTTC. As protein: CASSEGLLGEGETQYF.